The 3 T cell receptor beta chains below were found in one sample sequenced in a study of OX40 agonist ivuxolimab in advanced cancers. Here immunoSEQ multiplex PCR was the method, and the copy in TCRdb shows in-frame clones only, minus some. The sample includes approximately 25,000 clones, around 79% of them seen just once. This specimen was CD4+ or CD8+ T cells sorted from blood, taken in a trial of the OX40 agonist ivuxolimab. The receptors were gathered from an adult with an advanced solid tumor such as melanoma, head and neck, liver or kidney cancer.

The CDR3 sequence is CASSRRANSRDNTEAFF. Here the CDR3 DNA reads TGTGCCAGCAGCCGACGCGCAAACAGCAGGGACAACACTGAAGCTTTCTTT. V gene TRBV11-3 combines with J gene TRBJ1-1; D is possibly TRBD1 (5 bases). The CDR3 runs 17 residues. The germline V and J ends were trimmed by 5 bases and 2 bases, with 21 bases remaining between them. Germline assignment: CDR1 SGHNT and CDR2 YENEEA.

The chain combines TRBV7-2 with TRBJ2-2; no reliable D call. Trimming took off 5 bases at V and 6 bases at J, with 7 bases between the two ends. This CDR3 contains 12 residues. Germline V lookup: CDR1 SGHTA, CDR2 FQGNSA. CDR3 protein: CASSPQPGELFF. The DNA for the CDR3 is TGTGCCAGCAGCCCTCAGCCCGGGGAGCTGTTTTTT.

This chain uses TRBV19 with TRBJ1-1, with 8 bases that match TRBD1. Germline V lookup: CDR1 LNHDA, CDR2 SQIVND (reference sequence). V was clipped by 7 bases and J by 1 base; unmatched bases: 14. CDR3 length: 17 residues. CDR3 sequence: CASIGGTWTGKNTEAFF. CDR3 nucleotide sequence: TGTGCCAGTATTGGGGGGACATGGACAGGGAAGAACACTGAAGCTTTCTTT.